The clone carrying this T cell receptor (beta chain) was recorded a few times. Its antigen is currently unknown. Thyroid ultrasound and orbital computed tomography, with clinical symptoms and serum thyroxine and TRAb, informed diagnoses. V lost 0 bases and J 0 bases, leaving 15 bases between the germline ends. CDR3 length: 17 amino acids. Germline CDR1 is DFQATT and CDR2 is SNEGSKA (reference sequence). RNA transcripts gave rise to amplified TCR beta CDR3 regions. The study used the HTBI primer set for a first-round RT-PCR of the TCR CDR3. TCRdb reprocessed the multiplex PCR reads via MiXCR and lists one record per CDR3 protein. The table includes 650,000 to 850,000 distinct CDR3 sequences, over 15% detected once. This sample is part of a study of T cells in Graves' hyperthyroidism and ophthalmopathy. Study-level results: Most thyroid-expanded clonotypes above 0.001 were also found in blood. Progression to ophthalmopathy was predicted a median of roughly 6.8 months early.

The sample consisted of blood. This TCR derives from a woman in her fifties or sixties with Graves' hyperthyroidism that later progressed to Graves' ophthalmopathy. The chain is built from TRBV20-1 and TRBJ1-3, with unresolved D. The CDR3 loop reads CSARDRGRITSGNTIYF. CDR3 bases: TGCAGTGCTAGAGATCGAGGACGGATTACCTCTGGAAACACCATATATTTT.